This T cell receptor beta chain was captured in a study of T cells after posttransplantation cyclophosphamide. Measured with immunoSEQ multiplex PCR; TCRdb has only the in-frame clones, and not every one. The top ten clones hold 4.2% of a sample with over 8,500 clones, around 92% of them seen once. V lost 3 bases to trimming and J lost 1 base, with 6 bases between them. Germline assignment: CDR1 LNHDA and CDR2 SQIVND (reference sequence). This CDR3 spans 13 amino acids. Control samples came 1 year after myeloablative marrow transplants with methotrexate plus calcineurin inhibitor. Sequenced material: PBMCs, taken roughly 460 days after allogeneic stem cell transplant with calcineurin inhibitor and methotrexate. This sequence was found in a male patient in his fifties who received an allogeneic stem cell transplant from an unrelated donor, was CMV-positive, and had chronic GVHD only. Some T cells may have originated in the graft donor. The chain has TRBV19 and TRBJ1-1; D gene ambiguous. The DNA of the CDR3 is TGTGCCAGTAGTATCAACGGGAACACTGAAGCTTTCTTT. This gives the protein CASSINGNTEAFF.